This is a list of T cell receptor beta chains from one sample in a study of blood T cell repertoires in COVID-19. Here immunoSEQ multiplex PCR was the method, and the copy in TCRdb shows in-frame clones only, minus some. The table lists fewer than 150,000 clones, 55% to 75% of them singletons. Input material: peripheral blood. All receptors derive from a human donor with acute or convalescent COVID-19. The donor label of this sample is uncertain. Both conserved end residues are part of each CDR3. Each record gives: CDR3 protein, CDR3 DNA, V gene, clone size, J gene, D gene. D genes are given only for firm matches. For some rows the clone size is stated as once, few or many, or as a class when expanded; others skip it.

CAWSVTGYGYTF	TGTGCCTGGAGTGTAACAGGGTATGGCTACACCTTC	TRBV30	-	TRBJ1-2	-
CASGTSGGLAGELFF	TGTGCCAGCGGAACTAGCGGGGGTCTAGCCGGGGAGCTGTTTTTT	TRBV7-9	-	TRBJ2-2	TRBD2
CASSPEAQAYNEQFF	TGTGCCAGCTCACCAGAGGCACAGGCCTACAATGAGCAGTTCTTC	TRBV18	-	TRBJ2-1	-
CASSLAGRTYGYTF	TGTGCCAGCAGCTTGGCGGGACGGACCTATGGCTACACCTTC	TRBV7-2	-	TRBJ1-2	-
CASSPSPGQGLAGINNEQFF	TGTGCCAGCAGCCCATCCCCTGGGCAGGGTCTAGCGGGGATCAACAATGAGCAGTTCTTC	TRBV6-9	few	TRBJ2-1	TRBD2
CASSPSTVGTGELFF	TGTGCCAGCTCACCGTCGACAGTTGGGACCGGGGAGCTGTTTTTT	TRBV18	-	TRBJ2-2	-
CASSRDRTAYSNQPQHF	TGTGCCAGCAGTCGGGACAGGACGGCTTATAGCAATCAGCCCCAGCATTTT	TRBV2	-	TRBJ1-5	TRBD1
CATRDRAYEQYF	TGTGCCACCCGGGACAGGGCCTACGAGCAGTACTTC	TRBV6-5	-	TRBJ2-7	TRBD1
CAISDGQGVQPQHF	TGTGCCATCAGTGATGGACAGGGAGTTCAGCCCCAGCATTTT	TRBV10-3	-	TRBJ1-5	TRBD1
CAWSRVQWDTEAFF	TGTGCCTGGTCCCGGGTCCAGTGGGACACTGAAGCTTTCTTT	TRBV30	-	TRBJ1-1	-
CASSPLQGAGNEKLFF	TGTGCCAGCTCACCACTACAGGGGGCCGGTAATGAAAAACTGTTTTTT	TRBV18	-	TRBJ1-4	TRBD1
CASSLRRWDRELENTIYF	TGTGCCAGCAGCCTACGACGGTGGGACAGGGAGTTGGAAAACACCATATATTTT	TRBV7-6	once	TRBJ1-3	TRBD1
CASSEGGSSPLHF	TGTGCCAGTAGTGAAGGGGGCAGCTCACCCCTCCACTTT	TRBV19	few	TRBJ1-6	TRBD1
CASSFPFAGPAYNEQFF	TGTGCCAGCAGTTTCCCATTCGCGGGCCCGGCCTACAATGAGCAGTTCTTC	TRBV28	-	TRBJ2-1	-